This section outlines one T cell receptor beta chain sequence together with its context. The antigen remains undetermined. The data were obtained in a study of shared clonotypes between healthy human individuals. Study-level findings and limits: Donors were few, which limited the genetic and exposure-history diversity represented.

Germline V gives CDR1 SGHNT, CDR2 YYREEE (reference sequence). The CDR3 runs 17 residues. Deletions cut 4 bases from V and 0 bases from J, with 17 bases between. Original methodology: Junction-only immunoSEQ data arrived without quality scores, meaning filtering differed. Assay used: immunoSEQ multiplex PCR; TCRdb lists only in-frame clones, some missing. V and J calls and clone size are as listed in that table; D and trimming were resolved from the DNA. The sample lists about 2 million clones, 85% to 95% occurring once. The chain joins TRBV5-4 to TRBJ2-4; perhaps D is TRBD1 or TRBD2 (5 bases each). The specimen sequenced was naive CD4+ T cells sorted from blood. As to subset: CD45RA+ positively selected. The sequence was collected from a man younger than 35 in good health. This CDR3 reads CASSTGPSELAKNIQYF. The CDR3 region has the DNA TGTGCCAGCAGCACGGGACCCTCGGAACTAGCCAAAAACATTCAGTACTTC.